A single sample gave rise to the 29 T cell receptor beta chains below, sequenced in a study of cytomegalovirus exposure and HLA in healthy donors. The PCR was carried out with 60 Vbeta primers and 13 Jbeta primers. The assay was immunoSEQ multiplex PCR, and TCRdb's table has in-frame clones only and misses some. This sample yields 110,000 or so clones, of which about 81% are seen a single time; just under 3% belongs to the top ten. Material for sequencing was PBMCs. Receptors originate from a woman aged 40 to 50 in good health and CMV-seropositive.

The rearrangement links TRBV21-1 to TRBJ1-2; TRBD1, the table's D call, lacks a check against the DNA. TRBV21-1 is a pseudogene segment. The CDR3 length is 19 residues. The CDR3 sequence: CASSKESQERRLGVDGYTF. DNA for the CDR3: TGTGCCAGCAGCAAAGAATCCCAGGAGCGAAGGTTAGGGGTGGATGGCTACACCTTC.

This clone was picked up a small number of times. The chain carries TRBV14 and TRBJ2-1, with TRBD2 matching 7 bases. The CDR3 length is 14 residues. Germline V gene lookup returns CDR1 SGHDN and CDR2 FVKESK. V shed 4 bases and J 9 bases; nucleotides not matched to a gene: 9. CDR3 bases: TGTGCCAGCAGCCGAACTGCGGGAGTCAGTGAGCAGTTCTTC. This translates into CASSRTAGVSEQFF.

The V call is TRBV10-3, the J call TRBJ2-2; 7 bases fit TRBD1. Germline CDR1 ENHRY, CDR2 SYGVKD. With V trimmed by 2 bases and J by 0 bases, 6 bases remained unmatched. The CDR3 runs 17 residues. CDR3 loop: CAISEQRDRPNTGELFF. In DNA, the CDR3 is TGTGCCATCAGTGAGCAACGGGACAGACCGAACACCGGGGAGCTGTTTTTT.

The chain links TRBV18 to TRBJ1-4; TRBD1 might be the D (6 bases). This CDR3 spans 12 amino acids. Trimming took off 8 bases at V and 10 bases at J, with 14 bases between the two ends. Germline lookup yields CDR1 KGHSH and CDR2 LQKENI. The CDR3 region is CASHEGVAKLFF. Written as DNA, the CDR3 is TGTGCCAGCCACGAGGGGGTCGCAAAACTGTTTTTT.

The genes are TRBV28 and TRBJ2-2; 11 bases agree with TRBD2. The V segment lost 8 bases and the J segment 7 bases; nucleotides outside the gene matches: 9. CDR1 MDHEN and CDR2 SYDVKM come from the germline V gene. This CDR3 spans 15 amino acids. CDR3 region: CASLPGTSGGGELFF. DNA of the CDR3: TGTGCCAGCCTACCCGGGACTAGCGGTGGCGGGGAGCTGTTTTTT. The variable domain in full, with the rest retrieved from reference TRBV28 and TRBJ2-2, is DVKVTQSSRYLVKRTGEKVFLECVQDMDHENMFWYRQDPGLGLRLIYFSYDVKMKEKGDIPEGYSVSREKKERFSLILESASTNQTSMYLCASLPGTSGGGELFFGEGSRLTVL.

Written as DNA, the CDR3 is TGTGCCAGCAGCCCCTATAGCGAGAACGAGCAGTACTTC. Translating gives CASSPYSENEQYF. The J gene is TRBJ2-5, the V gene TRBV5-6, with D possibly matching TRBD2 (5 bases). TRBJ2-7 matches the DNA end more closely, so the J call is doubtful. CDR3 length: 13 residues. Germline CDR1 and CDR2: SGHDT and YYEEEE.

This chain joins TRBV6-6 and TRBJ1-2; D remains ambiguous. The CDR3 is made up of 13 amino acids. The V and J ends lost 2 bases and 2 bases respectively, with 6 bases between them. CDR1 is MNHNY, CDR2 SVGAGI, per germline (reference sequence). CDR3: CASSYDGNYGYTF. In nucleotides, the CDR3 is TGTGCCAGCAGTTACGACGGGAACTATGGCTACACCTTC.

This chain joins TRBV19 and TRBJ2-5; perhaps TRBD2 as D (6 bases). The end of the DNA fits TRBJ2-7 better, so the J call may be wrong. Germline-derived CDR1 and CDR2 are LNHDA and SQIVND (reference sequence). The CDR3 totals 13 residues. The CDR3 is CASSPGAGYEQYF. CDR3 DNA sequence: TGTGCCAGTAGCCCGGGAGCGGGCTACGAGCAGTACTTC.

The chain carries TRBV19 and TRBJ1-6; D is uncertain. V shed 4 bases and J shed 5 bases, with 9 bases lying between them. There are 14 residues in the CDR3. Germline V gene sequence: CDR1 LNHDA, CDR2 SQIVND (reference sequence). CDR3 region: CASSNHRHNSPLHF. CDR3 in DNA: TGTGCCAGTAGTAATCACAGACATAATTCACCCCTCCACTTT.

The J gene is TRBJ2-5, the V gene TRBV10-3, with 9 bases lining up with TRBD1. Losses at the gene ends were 0 bases for V and 1 base for J; bases not matched to a gene: 3. The germline V gene has CDR1 ENHRY and CDR2 SYGVKD. The CDR3 runs 16 residues. For the CDR3, the DNA is TGTGCCATCAGTGAGTCGCGGACAGGGGTCCAAGAGACCCAGTACTTC. The encoded protein is CAISESRTGVQETQYF.

This clone was seen only once. The same CDR3 can be traced to other DNA sequences in this sample. The chain joins TRBV6-1 to TRBJ1-2, with TRBD1 matching 7 bases. From germline, CDR1 is MNHNS and CDR2 SASEGT. Trimming at V came to 7 bases and at J to 8 bases, leaving 13 bases not matched to a gene. This CDR3 has 14 residues. CDR3 residues: CASTLKGASYGYTF. The CDR3 DNA follows: TGTGCCAGCACTCTCAAGGGGGCGTCCTACGGCTACACCTTC.

The V gene is TRBV11-1, the J gene TRBJ2-1; TRBD1 aligns across 7 bases. The germline V gene encodes CDR1 SGHAT and CDR2 FQDESV (reference sequence). V lost 4 bases, J lost 4 bases, and 4 bases stayed unmatched. CDR3 length equals 14 residues. CDR3 bases: TGTGCCAGCAGCTCCACCAGGGGGTACAATGAGCAGTTCTTC. Protein: CASSSTRGYNEQFF.

V gene TRBV10-3 combines with J gene TRBJ2-3, with unresolved D. The CDR3 spans 11 residues. CDR1 is ENHRY and CDR2 is SYGVKD in the germline V gene. Trimming took 10 bases from V and 0 from J, leaving 5 bases between them. The CDR3 region is CATTSTDTQYF. Written as DNA, the CDR3 is TGTGCCACGACTAGCACAGATACGCAGTATTTT.

This clone was detected only a few times. This chain connects TRBV7-8 to TRBJ1-5, with unresolved D. This CDR3 has 14 residues. Trimming shortened V by 1 base and J by 4 bases, and 8 bases separated the two germline ends. Germline V gives CDR1 SGHVS, CDR2 FQNEAQ. The CDR3 DNA reads as TGTGCCAGCAGCTTAGATGGAGTAAATCAGCCCCAGCATTTT. Its protein product is CASSLDGVNQPQHF.

This clone was found once. As DNA, the CDR3 is TGCGCCAGCAGCTGGGGACAGCAGAACACTGAAGCTTTCTTT. Encoded protein: CASSWGQQNTEAFF. The V and J genes are TRBV5-1 and TRBJ1-1; 7 bases agree with TRBD1. Trimming took 3 bases from V and 1 from J; bases not matched to a gene: 3. Germline loops: CDR1 SGHRS, CDR2 YFSETQ. The CDR3 is 14 amino acids. Variable domain in full (rest from reference TRBV5-1 and TRBJ1-1): KAGVTQTPRYLIKTRGQQVTLSCSPISGHRSVSWYQQTPGQGLQFLFEYFSETQRNKGNFPGRFSGRQFSNSRSEMNVSTLELGDSALYLCASSWGQQNTEAFFGQGTRLTVV.

The chain carries TRBV5-1 and TRBJ1-1, with D perhaps TRBD1 (5 bases). Germline lookup yields CDR1 SGHRS and CDR2 YFSETQ. CDR3 size: 16 residues. Trimming removed 4 bases at V and 4 bases at J, with 20 bases between. This CDR3 is CASSPWGDGAATEAFF. The DNA of the CDR3 is TGCGCCAGCAGCCCTTGGGGGGACGGTGCCGCCACTGAAGCTTTCTTT. Looking up the rest from reference TRBV5-1 and TRBJ1-1 gives the full variable domain: KAGVTQTPRYLIKTRGQQVTLSCSPISGHRSVSWYQQTPGQGLQFLFEYFSETQRNKGNFPGRFSGRQFSNSRSEMNVSTLELGDSALYLCASSPWGDGAATEAFFGQGTRLTVV.

Of note for this clone: Different DNA sequences within this sample yield the same CDR3. The chain combines TRBV7-3 with TRBJ1-1; a possible D gene is TRBD1 (6 bases). Trimming took 5 bases from V and 2 from J, leaving 9 bases between them. From germline, CDR1 is SGHTA and CDR2 FQGTGA. The CDR3 totals 13 residues. The CDR3 DNA reads as TGTGCCAGCAGCGCACAGGGAAACACTGAAGCTTTCTTT. Translated: CASSAQGNTEAFF.

This chain links TRBV6-1 with TRBJ1-1, with D possibly being TRBD1 (5 bases). The CDR3 totals 16 residues. V shed 4 bases and J shed 2 bases, with 17 bases lying between them. Germline V gene lookup returns CDR1 MNHNS and CDR2 SASEGT. The CDR3 nucleotides are TGTGCCAGCAGTGGGGGGGTCAGACGGAGCAACACTGAAGCTTTCTTT. It is translated as CASSGGVRRSNTEAFF.

The chain combines TRBV5-1 with TRBJ1-1, with a possible D match to TRBD1 (5 bases). The ends were cut back, 2 bases at V and 4 bases at J, with 9 bases in the middle. Germline CDR1 and CDR2: SGHRS and YFSETQ. The CDR3 has 13 residues. CDR3 protein: CASSFQGGTEAFF. As DNA, the CDR3 is TGCGCCAGCAGCTTTCAGGGCGGCACTGAAGCTTTCTTT.

The J gene is TRBJ2-2, the V gene TRBV27; 7 bases align to TRBD2. V dropped 7 bases and J dropped 0; count of bases not matched to a gene: 11. Germline CDR1 MNHEY, CDR2 SMNVEV (reference sequence). The CDR3 sequence is 17 residues long. The CDR3 DNA is TGTGCCAGCACCCCATCATGGACTAGTGCGAACACCGGGGAGCTGTTTTTT. As protein: CASTPSWTSANTGELFF.

V usage is TRBV6-5 and J usage is TRBJ2-5; D is undetermined. The DNA end favors TRBJ2-7, so the J call may be wrong. CDR3 length: 15 amino acids. Germline-derived CDR1 and CDR2 are MNHEY and SVGAGI. The CDR3 DNA reads as TGTGCCAGCAGTCCTCTTAGCACTTCATCCTACGAGCAGTACTTC. Protein sequence: CASSPLSTSSYEQYF.

This clone was counted once. In nucleotides, the CDR3 is TGTGCCAGCAGTGAGACAGCGGGGGCCAACGTCCTGACTTTC. It yields the protein CASSETAGANVLTF. This chain uses TRBV2 with TRBJ2-6; maybe TRBD1 (5 bases). Germline V gives CDR1 SNHLY, CDR2 FYNNEI. CDR3 length equals 14 residues. Trimming stripped 3 bases from V and 4 bases from J, with 7 bases between.

This sequence joins TRBV30 and TRBJ2-5; maybe TRBD1 (6 bases). The DNA end is a closer match to TRBJ2-7, so the J assignment may be wrong. From germline, CDR1 is GTSNPN and CDR2 SVGIG (reference sequence). CDR3 length: 15 amino acids. CDR3 bases: TGTGCCTGGAGTTGGGCAGGGGATGGGGTGGACGAGCAGTACTTC. Translating gives CAWSWAGDGVDEQYF.

The chain carries TRBV7-3 and TRBJ2-3; no reliable D call. Germline V lookup: CDR1 SGHTA, CDR2 FQGTGA. V was pared by 4 bases and J by 1 base, with 6 bases between. The CDR3 has 13 amino acids. The CDR3 is CASSSTRTDTQYF. The CDR3 DNA reads as TGTGCCAGCAGCTCGACTCGCACAGATACGCAGTATTTT.

The rearrangement links TRBV7-2 to TRBJ1-6, with D uncertain. The germline gives CDR1 SGHTA, CDR2 FQGNSA. Trimming stripped 1 base from V and 0 bases from J, with 7 bases between. The CDR3 has 16 residues. The CDR3 DNA reads as TGTGCCAGCAGCTTAGATTCCGGCTCCTATAATTCACCCCTCCACTTT. Translation: CASSLDSGSYNSPLHF.

The rearrangement links TRBV5-6 to TRBJ1-4, with 8 nucleotides matching TRBD1. The CDR3 contains 15 residues. Germline CDR1 reads SGHDT; CDR2 reads YYEEEE. The V segment lost 4 bases and the J segment 8 bases; nucleotides outside the gene matches: 10. CDR3 amino acids: CASSIGQGGGEKLFF. DNA for the CDR3: TGTGCCAGCAGCATAGGACAGGGAGGTGGCGAAAAACTGTTTTTT.

The V gene is TRBV6-5, the J gene TRBJ1-1, with TRBD1 matching over 9 bases. V shed 6 bases, J shed 2 bases, and the junction held 4 bases outside the gene matches. This CDR3 is built from 14 residues. The germline V gene has CDR1 MNHEY and CDR2 SVGAGI. The DNA of the CDR3 is TGTGCCAGCAGCAGGACAGGGGTTAACACTGAAGCTTTCTTT. It yields the protein CASSRTGVNTEAFF.

J is TRBJ1-5 and V is TRBV10-3, with 8 bases that match TRBD1. The CDR3 covers 16 residues. The V gene's germline CDR1 is ENHRY and CDR2 SYGVKD. The trim removed 2 bases at V and 3 bases at J, leaving 6 bases unmatched. CDR3 nucleotide sequence: TGTGCCATCAGTGAGAAGACAGGGGCTCCCAATCAGCCCCAGCATTTT. Its translation is CAISEKTGAPNQPQHF.

The chain has TRBV6-1 and TRBJ1-1; 8 positions agree with TRBD1. The CDR3 totals 14 residues. The ends lost 8 bases at V and 4 bases at J; junction bases unmatched: 9. Looked up from germline, CDR1 is MNHNS and CDR2 is SASEGT. Written as DNA, the CDR3 is TGTGCCAGCTACAAAACAGGGGGTGGCACTGAAGCTTTCTTT. This codes for CASYKTGGGTEAFF.